This T cell receptor (beta chain) was obtained from a study of cytomegalovirus exposure and HLA in healthy donors. In regard to this clone: Its target is unknown.

Study observations and caveats: A missense DCLRE1C variant was associated with V- and J-gene trimming of TCR beta chains in a later analysis, and an independent cohort replicated the association. Most CMV-associated TCR beta chains were later found to appear HLA-restricted. Common viral pathogens (according to a later analysis) appeared linked to several of the most significant clusters. A later analysis revealed that TCR association rates differed between HLA loci, peaking at DRB1 and bottoming out at HLA-C.

PCR amplification relied on 60 Vbeta primers (plus 13 Jbeta primers). This table comes from immunoSEQ multiplex PCR, and its TCRdb copy is limited to in-frame clones, with some not included. The sample comprises about 120,000 clones, 73% of which are singletons, and 0.85% to 0.9% rests with the top ten. Per the germline V gene, CDR1 is SGHRS and CDR2 is YFSETQ. Trimming took 0 bases from V and 4 from J, leaving 14 bases between them. CDR3 length: 16 residues. The source of this sequence is a woman in her twenties or thirties in good health and CMV-seronegative. V gene TRBV5-1 combines with J gene TRBJ2-4, with D possibly matching TRBD2 (7 bases). Material: PBMCs. The chain's CDR3 is CASSLVAGADKNIQYF. CDR3 in DNA: TGCGCCAGCAGCTTGGTGGCGGGGGCGGATAAAAACATTCAGTACTTC.